The clone carrying this T cell receptor (beta chain) showed up many times. This record belongs to a study of CD8+CD57+ T cells in acquired aplastic anemia. CDR3 and TCR beta VDJ profiling relied on genomic DNA as the template. Using its own MiXCR run on the reads, TCRdb lists one record per CDR3 protein. This table holds 120,000 or so distinct CDR3 sequences, over 30% found once. By flow cytometry, patients selected for sequencing had shown an expansion of CD8+CD57+ cells. The CDR3 totals 16 residues. Germline CDR1 and CDR2: SGHRS and YFSETQ. The V and J ends lost 4 bases and 5 bases, in that order; junction bases with no gene match: 7.

The chain has TRBV5-1 and TRBJ1-6; the match to TRBD1 covers 9 bases. The source material was sorted CD4+, CD8+, or CD8+CD57+ T cells (not recorded which) from PBMCs. This receptor was obtained from a human donor with aplastic anemia. This chain's CDR3 is CASSLLTGGNNSPLHF. As DNA, the CDR3 is TGCGCCAGCAGCCTACTGACAGGGGGAAATAATTCACCCCTCCACTTT.